This T cell receptor (beta chain) was sequenced in a study of blood T cell repertoires in COVID-19. The wider study: Spain, Italy and the United States supplied samples that represented acute and convalescent COVID-19. PBMCs, B-cell-depleted T cells, or T cells provided the cDNA or gDNA that made up the material.

Per germline, CDR1 MNHEY and CDR2 SVGAGI. V was clipped by 6 bases and J by 3 bases, with 18 bases between them. The CDR3 runs to 15 residues. As processed by the authors: It was from reference gene primer amplification that nucleated cell counts were estimated. This table comes from immunoSEQ multiplex PCR, and its TCRdb copy is limited to in-frame clones, with some not included. The V and J calls and clone size come from that table; D and trimming were worked out from the DNA. This table has approximately 270,000 clones, approximately 83% appearing once. Input material: peripheral blood. The source is a person between 70 and 80 years old with COVID-19, enrolled during active disease. The chain is built from TRBV6-5 and TRBJ2-7, with TRBD2 as a possible D gene (6 bases). The CDR3 spells CASSRSGTDNYEQYF. CDR3 coding DNA: TGTGCCAGCAGCAGATCCGGGACTGACAACTACGAGCAGTACTTC.